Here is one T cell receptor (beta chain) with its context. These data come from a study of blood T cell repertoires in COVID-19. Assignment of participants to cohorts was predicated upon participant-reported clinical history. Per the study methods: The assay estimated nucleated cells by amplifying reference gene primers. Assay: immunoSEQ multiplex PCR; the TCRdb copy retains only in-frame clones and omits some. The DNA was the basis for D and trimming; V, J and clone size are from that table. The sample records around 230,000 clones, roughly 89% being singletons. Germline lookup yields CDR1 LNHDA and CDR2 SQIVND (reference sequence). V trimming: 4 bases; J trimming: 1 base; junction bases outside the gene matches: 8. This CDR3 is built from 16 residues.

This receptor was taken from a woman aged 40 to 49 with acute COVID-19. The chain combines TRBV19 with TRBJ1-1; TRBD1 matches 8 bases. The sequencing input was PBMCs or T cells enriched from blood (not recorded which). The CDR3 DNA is TGTGCCAGTAGTACCTTAGGACAGGGCTGGAACACTGAAGCTTTCTTT. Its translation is CASSTLGQGWNTEAFF.